The entry that follows covers one T cell receptor beta chain sequence. Its specificity is not known. This record comes from a study of blood T cells in healthy people across ages. Study-wide findings and caveats: Unsorted PBMCs blocked a conclusive comparison of naive and antigen-experienced cells.

Per the germline V gene, CDR1 is SGHTA and CDR2 is FQGTGA. CDR3 length: 17 residues. The junction had 10 bases not matched to a gene; V was cut back by 1 base and J by 5 bases. Primers used in a second PCR of roughly 7 to 11 cycles were a sample-barcoded 5' primer and a J-beta primer mix. TCRdb redid the calling of the 5' RACE reads with MiXCR, one entry per CDR3 protein. Of more than 900,000 distinct CDR3 sequences in the sample, around 25% were seen once. The data were also submitted as part of a second study, on T cells of mothers and their children.

V is TRBV7-3 and J is TRBJ2-1; 8 bases align to TRBD2. The sequencing sample was made of blood. This TCR came from a girl aged 2 to 9 in good health. The CDR3 sequence: CASSLSGLAWKDNEQFF. The CDR3 DNA follows: TGTGCCAGCAGCTTAAGTGGACTAGCTTGGAAGGACAATGAGCAGTTCTTC. Complete variable domain (other parts from reference TRBV7-3 and TRBJ2-1): GAGVSQTPSNKVTEKGKYVELRCDPISGHTALYWYRQSLGQGPEFLIYFQGTGAADDSGLPNDRFFAVRPEGSVSTLKIQRTERGDSAVYLCASSLSGLAWKDNEQFFGPGTRLTVL.